This TCR beta chain was observed in a study of neurological immune-mediated disorders. CDR1 is SGHRS, CDR2 YFSETQ, per germline. This CDR3 region has 12 residues. Trimming pared 0 bases from V and 6 bases from J, leaving 5 bases between. TCRdb processed the 5' RACE reads anew with MiXCR; each CDR3 protein has one entry. The sample carries roughly 50,000 distinct CDR3 sequences, roughly 13% recorded once. This clonotype appeared many times. The rearrangement links TRBV5-1 to TRBJ2-3; D remains ambiguous. The clonotype comes from a woman aged 60-70 years with HTLV-1-associated myelopathy (HAM/TSP). Sequenced material: PBMCs. CDR3 coding DNA: TGCGCCAGCAGCTTGGAGGTGGATACGCAGTATTTT. It codes for CASSLEVDTQYF. The full variable domain, rest sourced from reference TRBV5-1 and TRBJ2-3, is KAGVTQTPRYLIKTRGQQVTLSCSPISGHRSVSWYQQTPGQGLQFLFEYFSETQRNKGNFPGRFSGRQFSNSRSEMNVSTLELGDSALYLCASSLEVDTQYFGPGTRLTVL.